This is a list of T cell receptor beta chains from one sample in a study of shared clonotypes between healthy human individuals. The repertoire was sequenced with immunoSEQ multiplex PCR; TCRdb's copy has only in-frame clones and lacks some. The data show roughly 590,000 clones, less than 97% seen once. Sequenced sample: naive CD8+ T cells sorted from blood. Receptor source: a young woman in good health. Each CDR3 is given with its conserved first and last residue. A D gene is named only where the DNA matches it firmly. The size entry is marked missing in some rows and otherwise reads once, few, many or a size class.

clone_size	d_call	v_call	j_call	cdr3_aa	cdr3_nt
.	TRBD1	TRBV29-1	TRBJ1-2	CSVEATGTAEYGYTF	TGCAGCGTTGAAGCGACGGGGACAGCTGAATATGGCTACACCTTC
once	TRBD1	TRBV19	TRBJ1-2	CASSMRPGQMFYGYTF	TGTGCCAGTAGTATGAGACCGGGACAGATGTTCTATGGCTACACCTTC
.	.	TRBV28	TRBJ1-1	CASRDRGMNTEAFF	TGTGCCAGCAGGGATAGGGGGATGAACACTGAAGCTTTCTTT
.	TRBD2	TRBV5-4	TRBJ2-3	CASSKTGTITDTQYF	TGTGCCAGCAGCAAAACCGGGACTATCACAGATACGCAGTATTTT
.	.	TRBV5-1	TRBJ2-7	CASSSDSTSYEQYF	TGCGCCAGCAGCTCGGACTCTACGTCCTACGAGCAGTACTTC
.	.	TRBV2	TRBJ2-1	CASSVEAGEDNEQFF	TGTGCCAGCAGTGTTGAGGCGGGCGAGGACAATGAGCAGTTCTTC
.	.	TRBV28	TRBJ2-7	CASSALARGPEQYF	TGTGCCAGCAGCGCCCTGGCCAGGGGACCCGAGCAGTACTTC
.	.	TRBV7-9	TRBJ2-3	CASSLPLKDTQYF	TGTGCCAGCAGCTTACCTTTAAAAGATACGCAGTATTTT
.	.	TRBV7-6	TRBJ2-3	CASSLQGVATDTQYF	TGTGCCAGCAGCCTCCAAGGGGTTGCGACAGATACGCAGTATTTT
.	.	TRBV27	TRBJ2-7	CASSRWPGGENEQYF	TGTGCCAGCAGTCGATGGCCTGGAGGGGAGAACGAGCAGTACTTC
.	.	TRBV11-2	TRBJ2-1	CASSLTVHNEQFF	TGTGCCAGCAGCTTAACTGTGCACAATGAGCAGTTCTTC
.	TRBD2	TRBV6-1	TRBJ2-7	CASSVTGTSGNYEQYF	TGTGCCAGCAGTGTAACCGGGACTAGCGGGAACTACGAGCAGTACTTC
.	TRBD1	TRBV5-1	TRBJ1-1	CASSSGGGNTEAFF	TGCGCCAGCAGCTCAGGGGGCGGTAACACTGAAGCTTTCTTT
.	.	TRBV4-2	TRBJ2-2	CASSQLDTGELFF	TGTGCCAGCAGCCAACTCGACACCGGGGAGCTGTTTTTT
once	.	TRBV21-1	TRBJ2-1	CASSKVLWAYSYNEQFF	TGTGCCAGCAGCAAAGTTCTATGGGCTTACTCCTACAATGAGCAGTTCTTC
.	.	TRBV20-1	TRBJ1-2	CSAQDYGYTF	TGCAGTGCCCAGGATTATGGCTACACCTTC